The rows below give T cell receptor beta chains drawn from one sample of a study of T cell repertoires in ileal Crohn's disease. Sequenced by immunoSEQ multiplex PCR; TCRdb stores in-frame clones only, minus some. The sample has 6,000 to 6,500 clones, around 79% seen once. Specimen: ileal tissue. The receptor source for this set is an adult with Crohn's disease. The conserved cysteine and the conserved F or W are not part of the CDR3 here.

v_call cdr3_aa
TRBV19 ASSPDLTGGNQPQH
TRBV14 ASSQEVRQEQGEAF
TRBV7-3 ASSNAMNTEAF
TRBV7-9 ASSLGTSGAYNEQF
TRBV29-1 SVDFTDTQY
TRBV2 ASSEETDQETQY
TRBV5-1 ASSLFTTGGEQF
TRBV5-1 ASSSGRTDMNTEAF
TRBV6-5 ASSSTSSGGYGYT
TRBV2 ASSTIRGIGNTEAF
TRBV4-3 ASSPGTSSYNEQF
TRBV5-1 ASGSSVGGYT
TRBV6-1 ASSASPYEQY
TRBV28 ASSFPTGLLQPQH
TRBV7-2 ASSTTSGSGTDTQY
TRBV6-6 ASSYSEGFEQF
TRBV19 ASSMLSGTASTDTQY
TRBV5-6 ASSVLVAGDTQY
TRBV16 ASSPPTGQETQY
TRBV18 ASSPRTETNTGELF
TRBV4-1 ASSQDPSSKGYEQY
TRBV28 ASSPSGGGLNTEAF